This paragraph reports one T cell receptor beta chain. Its antigen remains unidentified. The data were taken from a study of cytomegalovirus exposure and HLA in healthy donors. This CDR3 spans 14 amino acids. CDR1 and CDR2 from the germline V gene are SQVTM and ANQGSEA. The junction had 5 bases not matched to a gene; V was cut back by 2 bases and J by 4 bases. Whole-study findings and limits: Despite most TCR sequences being rare, some public TCRs occurred in many donors. With high specificity and sensitivity, the classifier reportedly diagnosed cytomegalovirus status.

The table came from immunoSEQ multiplex PCR; TCRdb's copy has only in-frame clones and leaves some out. The sample includes around 69,000 clones, roughly 95% of them seen just once. Material: PBMCs. This sequence was found in a woman younger than 35 in good health and CMV-seropositive. The chain links TRBV29-1 to TRBJ2-7; 10 bases are a match to TRBD2. The CDR3 sequence: CSVELAGGPYEQYF. The DNA for the CDR3 is TGCAGCGTTGAATTAGCGGGAGGCCCGTACGAGCAGTACTTC.